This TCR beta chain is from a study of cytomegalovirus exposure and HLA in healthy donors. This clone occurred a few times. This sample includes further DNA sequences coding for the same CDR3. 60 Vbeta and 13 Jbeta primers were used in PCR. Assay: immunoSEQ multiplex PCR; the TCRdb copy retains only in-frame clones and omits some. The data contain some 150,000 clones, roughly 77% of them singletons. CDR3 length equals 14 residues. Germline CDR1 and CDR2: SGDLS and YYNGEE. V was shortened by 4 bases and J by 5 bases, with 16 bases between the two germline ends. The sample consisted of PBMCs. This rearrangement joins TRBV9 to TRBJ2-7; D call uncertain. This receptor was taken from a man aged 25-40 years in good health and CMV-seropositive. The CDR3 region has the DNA TGTGCCAGCAGCCTTTTCAGCCTCGAGGACGAGCAGTACTTC. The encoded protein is CASSLFSLEDEQYF.